The 11 T cell receptor beta chains listed next were all sequenced from one sample in a study of blood T cell repertoires in COVID-19. Measured with immunoSEQ multiplex PCR; TCRdb has only the in-frame clones, and not every one. The data show 150,000 to 200,000 clones, 70% to 90% seen once. The sample consisted of peripheral blood. Receptor source: a man aged 70 or older with active or convalescent COVID-19.

This clone was seen just once. The chain uses TRBV28 and TRBJ2-5, with TRBD2 matching over 10 bases. From germline, CDR1 is MDHEN and CDR2 SYDVKM. The CDR3 has 19 residues. V lost 5 bases to trimming and J lost 0 bases; unmatched junction nucleotides: 15. CDR3 DNA sequence: TGTGCCAGCAGTAAACGTAGGACTAGCGGATATTGGTACCAAGAGACCCAGTACTTC. Encoded protein: CASSKRRTSGYWYQETQYF.

This chain connects TRBV5-1 to TRBJ2-7; 12 nucleotides agree with TRBD1. The germline V gene encodes CDR1 SGHRS and CDR2 YFSETQ. J was trimmed by 5 bases and V by 4 bases; bases with no gene match: 13. CDR3 length: 17 residues. CDR3: CASSQQKGQGAFHEQYF. In nucleotides, the CDR3 is TGCGCCAGCAGCCAGCAAAAGGGACAGGGGGCTTTCCACGAGCAGTACTTC.

The chain has TRBV2 and TRBJ1-2; D is possibly TRBD1 (6 bases). The CDR3 runs 14 residues. The V gene's germline CDR1 is SNHLY and CDR2 FYNNEI. V lost 2 bases to trimming and J lost 7 bases, with 14 bases between them. The CDR3 spells CASSESGGLSGYTF. The CDR3 DNA follows: TGTGCCAGCAGTGAATCGGGGGGGCTTTCTGGCTACACCTTC.

Comments on this clone: Within the sample, other DNA sequences also encode this same CDR3. This sequence joins TRBV6-2 or TRBV6-3 and TRBJ2-7, with 8 bases identical to TRBD1. Germline V gene data show CDR1 as MNHEY and CDR2 as SVGEGT. Trimming cost V 5 bases and J 6 bases; bases outside gene matches: 6. There are 13 residues in the CDR3. The CDR3 DNA is TGTGCCAGCAGTACGGGCACAGGGGGCGAGCAGTACTTC. It encodes CASSTGTGGEQYF.

There are a few counts of this clone. This chain connects TRBV7-2 to TRBJ2-2, with D possibly matching TRBD2 (5 bases). Trimming left V 3 bases short and J 0 bases short, with 8 bases between. Looked up from germline, CDR1 is SGHTA and CDR2 is FQGNSA. This CDR3 has 15 amino acids. Written as DNA, the CDR3 is TGTGCCAGCAGCTTGGTGAGGGCGAACACCGGGGAGCTGTTTTTT. It codes for CASSLVRANTGELFF.

The chain has TRBV28 and TRBJ1-5; a possible D gene is TRBD1 (6 bases). The CDR3 loop spans 17 amino acids. V gave up 2 bases and J gave up 4 bases, with 18 bases separating them. Looked up from germline, CDR1 is MDHEN and CDR2 is SYDVKM. DNA for the CDR3: TGTGCCAGCAGTTTAGACGGACCAGGGGTCGAAAATCAGCCCCAGCATTTT. This gives the protein CASSLDGPGVENQPQHF.

This clone has a handful of counts. The chain is built from TRBV6-2 or TRBV6-3 and TRBJ2-5; the D gene is possibly TRBD1 (7 bases). Per the germline V gene, CDR1 is MNHEY and CDR2 is SVGEGT. The length of the CDR3 is 15 residues. The ends were cut back, 2 bases at V and 5 bases at J, with 15 bases in the middle. The DNA for the CDR3 is TGTGCCAGCAGTTACGGGGGGACAGCAGGGGAGACCCAGTACTTC. Translation: CASSYGGTAGETQYF.

This clone appeared a single time. The rearrangement uses TRBV6-2 or TRBV6-3 and TRBJ2-7, with 7 bases that match TRBD2. The CDR3 totals 14 residues. The J segment lost 4 bases and the V segment lost 0 bases, leaving 3 bases of the junction unmatched. CDR1 and CDR2 (germline): MNHEY, SVGEGT. CDR3 loop: CASSYSAGPYEQYF. CDR3 DNA sequence: TGTGCCAGCAGTTACTCAGCGGGACCTTACGAGCAGTACTTC.

This clone was counted once. J is TRBJ2-7 and V is TRBV10-1, with TRBD1 identical over 8 bases. V was pared by 1 base and J by 6 bases, with 2 bases of the junction left unmatched. The CDR3 contains 13 residues. Germline loops: CDR1 WNHNN, CDR2 SYGVQD (reference sequence). CDR3 sequence reads: CASSEYRGAEQYF. In DNA form, the CDR3 reads TGCGCCAGCAGTGAGTACAGGGGGGCCGAGCAGTACTTC.

This clone occurred once. This chain uses TRBV4-1 with TRBJ2-3; the match to TRBD1 covers 7 bases. Germline CDR1 is MGHRA and CDR2 is YSYEKL. V shed 4 bases, J shed 6 bases, and the junction held 7 bases outside the gene matches. The CDR3 is 14 amino acids. The CDR3 protein is CASSLRDRGDTQYF. In nucleotides, the CDR3 is TGCGCCAGCAGCCTCCGGGACAGAGGGGATACGCAGTATTTT.

The chain uses TRBV4-3 and TRBJ2-1; 8 positions match TRBD1. This CDR3 is built from 17 residues. Germline V lookup: CDR1 LGHNA, CDR2 YSLEER. V dropped 4 bases and J dropped 4; count of bases not matched to a gene: 12. Here the CDR3 reads CASSPRQGPTSYNEQFF. The CDR3 nucleotides read TGCGCCAGCAGCCCCCGACAGGGGCCGACCTCTTACAATGAGCAGTTCTTC.